These T cell receptor beta chains were read from a single sample in a study of T cell changes during pregnancy in multiple sclerosis. TCRdb keeps only in-frame clones here, not all; method: immunoSEQ multiplex PCR. The sample lists tens of thousands of clones, 93% occurring once. Sequenced here: CD8+ T cells from peripheral blood mononuclear cells, sampled in the second trimester of pregnancy. These receptors all stem from a female donor with multiple sclerosis, enrolled in a pregnancy study. Both conserved end residues are part of each CDR3. Fields, in order: V gene, D gene, clone size, J gene, CDR3 protein, CDR3 DNA. D genes are given only for firm matches. Size values are once, few and many counts, or a class for expanded clones, and some rows have none.

v_gene: TRBV7-9; d_gene: .; abundance: .; j_gene: TRBJ2-7; CDR3aa: CASSPGPGSYEQYF; CDR3nt: TGTGCCAGCAGCCCGGGGCCCGGGAGCTACGAGCAGTACTTC
v_gene: TRBV9; d_gene: TRBD2; abundance: .; j_gene: TRBJ2-7; CDR3aa: CASSRGGGAYEQYF; CDR3nt: TGTGCCAGCAGTCGGGGGGGAGGTGCTTACGAGCAGTACTTC
v_gene: TRBV27; d_gene: .; abundance: .; j_gene: TRBJ2-1; CDR3aa: CASSFQGLANEQFF; CDR3nt: TGTGCCAGCAGTTTTCAGGGGTTGGCCAATGAGCAGTTCTTC
v_gene: TRBV5-8; d_gene: TRBD1; abundance: .; j_gene: TRBJ2-2; CDR3aa: CASNTGQGAAGELFF; CDR3nt: TGTGCCAGCAACACGGGACAGGGGGCGGCCGGGGAGCTGTTTTTT
v_gene: TRBV7-2; d_gene: TRBD2; abundance: .; j_gene: TRBJ2-5; CDR3aa: CASSPTSGGGETQYF; CDR3nt: TGTGCCAGCAGCCCGACTAGCGGGGGGGGAGAGACCCAGTACTTC
v_gene: TRBV2; d_gene: .; abundance: .; j_gene: TRBJ2-7; CDR3aa: CASSPRALDYEQYF; CDR3nt: TGTGCCAGCAGCCCGAGGGCCCTAGACTACGAGCAGTACTTC
v_gene: TRBV7-8; d_gene: TRBD2; abundance: .; j_gene: TRBJ2-2; CDR3aa: CASSLTPSGETGELFF; CDR3nt: TGTGCCAGCAGCTTAACCCCTAGCGGGGAGACCGGGGAGCTGTTTTTT
v_gene: TRBV9; d_gene: .; abundance: .; j_gene: TRBJ1-1; CDR3aa: CASSGVRTPGVTEAFF; CDR3nt: TGTGCCAGCAGTGGGGTCAGAACCCCAGGGGTCACTGAAGCTTTCTTT
v_gene: TRBV9; d_gene: TRBD2; abundance: .; j_gene: TRBJ2-1; CDR3aa: CASSYSGTSGSMQFF; CDR3nt: TGTGCCAGCAGCTACTCCGGGACTAGCGGGAGCATGCAGTTCTTC
v_gene: TRBV5-4; d_gene: .; abundance: once; j_gene: TRBJ1-2; CDR3aa: CASSLQGSGGYTF; CDR3nt: TGTGCCAGCAGCCTACAGGGTTCGGGGGGCTACACCTTC
v_gene: TRBV7-2; d_gene: .; abundance: .; j_gene: TRBJ2-3; CDR3aa: CASSLVAGITDTQYF; CDR3nt: TGTGCCAGCAGCTTAGTGGCGGGGATCACAGATACGCAGTATTTT
v_gene: TRBV4-1; d_gene: .; abundance: once; j_gene: TRBJ1-1; CDR3aa: CASSQAGNGEAFF; CDR3nt: TGCGCCAGCAGCCAAGCCGGGAATGGGGAAGCTTTCTTT
v_gene: TRBV5-1; d_gene: .; abundance: .; j_gene: TRBJ2-1; CDR3aa: CASSLGLDGDEQFF; CDR3nt: TGCGCCAGCAGCTTGGGACTAGATGGGGATGAGCAGTTCTTC
v_gene: TRBV11-2; d_gene: TRBD1; abundance: once; j_gene: TRBJ2-7; CDR3aa: CASSSLFPGQPSYEQYF; CDR3nt: TGTGCCAGCAGCTCACTCTTCCCGGGACAGCCCTCCTACGAGCAGTACTTC
v_gene: TRBV7-6; d_gene: TRBD2; abundance: .; j_gene: TRBJ2-1; CDR3aa: CASSYGTNLAQFF; CDR3nt: TGTGCCAGCAGCTATGGGACTAATCTAGCCCAGTTCTTC
v_gene: TRBV14; d_gene: TRBD1; abundance: .; j_gene: TRBJ1-2; CDR3aa: CASSQADRVYGYTF; CDR3nt: TGTGCCAGCAGCCAGGCGGACAGGGTGTATGGCTACACCTTC
v_gene: TRBV7-9; d_gene: .; abundance: .; j_gene: TRBJ2-3; CDR3aa: CASSSGQGGTDTQYF; CDR3nt: TGTGCCAGCAGCTCCGGACAGGGAGGGACAGATACGCAGTATTTT
v_gene: TRBV11-3; d_gene: .; abundance: .; j_gene: TRBJ2-1; CDR3aa: CASSPPGRGNEQFF; CDR3nt: TGTGCCAGCAGCCCCCCAGGGAGGGGGAATGAGCAGTTCTTC
v_gene: TRBV7-3; d_gene: .; abundance: .; j_gene: TRBJ2-7; CDR3aa: CASSFRGNEQYF; CDR3nt: TGTGCCAGCAGCTTCAGGGGAAACGAGCAGTACTTC
v_gene: TRBV16; d_gene: TRBD2; abundance: .; j_gene: TRBJ2-1; CDR3aa: CASSQSGLVSANEQFF; CDR3nt: TGTGCCAGCAGCCAATCTGGACTAGTTTCCGCCAATGAGCAGTTCTTC
v_gene: TRBV11-2; d_gene: TRBD1; abundance: .; j_gene: TRBJ1-5; CDR3aa: CASSFRQGAGQPQHF; CDR3nt: TGTGCCAGCAGCTTCCGACAGGGGGCGGGTCAGCCCCAGCATTTT
v_gene: TRBV13; d_gene: TRBD2; abundance: .; j_gene: TRBJ2-1; CDR3aa: CASSRPSGGSRWGYYNEQFF; CDR3nt: TGTGCCAGCAGCCGTCCTAGCGGGGGGTCCCGATGGGGTTACTACAATGAGCAGTTCTTC
v_gene: TRBV12-5; d_gene: .; abundance: .; j_gene: TRBJ1-1; CDR3aa: CASGSVGGAGGPEEAFF; CDR3nt: TGTGCTAGTGGTTCTGTAGGGGGGGCGGGGGGTCCCGAGGAAGCTTTCTTT
v_gene: TRBV4-1; d_gene: TRBD1; abundance: .; j_gene: TRBJ2-6; CDR3aa: CASSHRTGLVSGANVLTF; CDR3nt: TGCGCCAGCAGCCACCGGACAGGGCTCGTCTCTGGGGCCAACGTCCTGACTTTC
v_gene: TRBV6-6; d_gene: TRBD2; abundance: .; j_gene: TRBJ2-7; CDR3aa: CARGGRGCFLTYEQYF; CDR3nt: TGTGCCAGGGGCGGGCGGGGGTGCTTCCTAACCTACGAGCAGTACTTC
v_gene: TRBV27; d_gene: TRBD2; abundance: .; j_gene: TRBJ2-7; CDR3aa: CASSLSRLAVSSYEQYF; CDR3nt: TGTGCCAGCAGTTTATCCCGGCTAGCGGTGAGCTCCTACGAGCAGTACTTC
v_gene: TRBV27; d_gene: .; abundance: .; j_gene: TRBJ1-2; CDR3aa: CATRRGDLLGYTF; CDR3nt: TGTGCCACCAGACGAGGCGATCTTCTTGGCTACACCTTC
v_gene: TRBV5-5; d_gene: .; abundance: .; j_gene: TRBJ1-4; CDR3aa: CASSLGAISNEKLFF; CDR3nt: TGTGCCAGCAGCTTGGGGGCCATCTCTAATGAAAAACTGTTTTTT
v_gene: TRBV9; d_gene: TRBD1; abundance: .; j_gene: TRBJ1-5; CDR3aa: CASSPGQGGNQPQHF; CDR3nt: TGTGCCAGCAGCCCGGGACAGGGGGGCAATCAGCCCCAGCATTTT